A single sample is the source of the 30 T cell receptor beta chains below, sequenced in a study of blood T cell repertoires in COVID-19. The protocol was immunoSEQ multiplex PCR, while the TCRdb copy is restricted to in-frame clones and leaves out a portion. This sample yields about 88,000 clones, of which roughly 84% are seen a single time; 2.9% belongs to the top ten. Sequenced: peripheral blood. The source is a woman older than 75 with acute or convalescent COVID-19.

This chain uses TRBV19 with TRBJ2-2, with TRBD1 matching 9 bases. Germline V gene data show CDR1 as LNHDA and CDR2 as SQIVND (reference sequence). The CDR3 is 15 residues long. The trim removed 7 bases at V and 5 bases at J, leaving 8 bases unmatched. CDR3 nucleotide sequence: TGTGCCAGTATCCGTGGGGACAGGGATACCGGGGAGCTGTTTTTT. Translation gives CASIRGDRDTGELFF.

This clone showed up just a few times. J is TRBJ1-2 and V is TRBV5-1; TRBD1 aligns across 7 bases. The CDR3 has 15 amino acids. V lost 3 bases and J lost 0; bases outside the gene matches: 5. Germline V gene sequence: CDR1 SGHRS, CDR2 YFSETQ. CDR3 protein: CASSSDRASNYGYTF. The CDR3 DNA reads as TGCGCCAGCAGCTCAGACAGGGCCTCTAACTATGGCTACACCTTC.

This chain joins TRBV5-6 and TRBJ1-2; 7 bases fit TRBD1. The CDR3 has 16 residues. J was trimmed by 6 bases and V by 2 bases; bases with no gene match: 13. Germline lookup yields CDR1 SGHDT and CDR2 YYEEEE. The CDR3 loop reads CASSFLRQGAGDGYTF. CDR3 nucleotides: TGTGCCAGCAGCTTTCTTCGACAGGGAGCGGGGGATGGCTACACCTTC.

CDR3 in DNA: TGTGCCAGCAGTTTGGGGGGAAGCAATCAGCCCCAGCATTTT. It is translated as CASSLGGSNQPQHF. This chain joins TRBV28 and TRBJ1-5; perhaps TRBD1 as D (5 bases). The V end lost 3 bases, the J end lost 1 base, and 7 bases lay between the germline ends. Per the germline V gene, CDR1 is MDHEN and CDR2 is SYDVKM. The CDR3 is 14 amino acids.

The count of this clone is one. The chain uses TRBV19 and TRBJ1-2; 10 bases align to TRBD1. The CDR3 is 14 amino acids. J lost 3 bases, V lost 6 bases, and 4 bases had no gene match. Per germline, CDR1 LNHDA and CDR2 SQIVND (reference sequence). The CDR3 DNA is TGTGCCAGTAGGGAGACAGGGGGCGACTATGGCTACACCTTC. Translating gives CASRETGGDYGYTF. Full variable domain (outside the CDR3, taken from reference TRBV19 and TRBJ1-2): DGGITQSPKYLFRKEGQNVTLSCEQNLNHDAMYWYRQDPGQGLRLIYYSQIVNDFQKGDIAEGYSVSREKKESFPLTVTSAQKNPTAFYLCASRETGGDYGYTFGSGTRLTVV.

This chain uses TRBV4-2 with TRBJ1-2; 10 bases match TRBD1. The CDR3 totals 16 residues. From germline, CDR1 is LGHNA and CDR2 YNFKEQ. The V and J ends lost 0 bases and 2 bases, in that order; junction bases with no gene match: 3. The CDR3 sequence is CASSQDRQGANYGYTF. DNA of the CDR3: TGTGCCAGCAGCCAAGACCGACAGGGGGCGAACTATGGCTACACCTTC.

The chain combines TRBV19 with TRBJ1-2, with D perhaps TRBD1 (5 bases). Trimming stripped 5 bases from V and 4 bases from J, with 14 bases between. Germline loops: CDR1 LNHDA, CDR2 SQIVND (reference sequence). The CDR3 consists of 14 residues. The CDR3 DNA is TGTGCCAGTAGTTCTACAGGATTTTCCTATGGCTACACCTTC. Its protein product is CASSSTGFSYGYTF.

The V and J genes are TRBV7-9 and TRBJ1-2; 10 nucleotides line up with TRBD1. The J segment lost 7 bases and the V segment lost 3 bases, leaving 5 bases of the junction unmatched. Germline CDR1 reads SEHNR; CDR2 reads FQNEAQ (reference sequence). The CDR3 has 14 amino acids. The CDR3 reads CASSFGQGVRGYTF. DNA for the CDR3: TGTGCCAGCAGCTTTGGACAGGGGGTACGTGGCTACACCTTC.

The rearrangement joins TRBV28 to TRBJ1-6, with D maybe TRBD1 (5 bases). Germline V gene data show CDR1 as MDHEN and CDR2 as SYDVKM. V dropped 3 bases and J dropped 7 bases, with 13 bases sitting between them. CDR3 length: 15 amino acids. CDR3: CASSLQGGRNSPLHF. The DNA for the CDR3 is TGTGCCAGCAGTTTGCAGGGAGGTAGGAATTCACCCCTCCACTTT.

The rearrangement joins TRBV7-2 to TRBJ1-4, with TRBD1 matching over 8 bases. V dropped 4 bases and J dropped 3; count of bases not matched to a gene: 1. The CDR3 runs 14 residues. The V gene's germline CDR1 is SGHTA and CDR2 FQGNSA. Here the CDR3 DNA reads TGTGCCAGCAGCTACAGGGGGGCTAATGAAAAACTGTTTTTT. Protein product: CASSYRGANEKLFF.

The chain links TRBV3-1 (or the pseudogene TRBV3-2) to TRBJ2-3, with D possibly matching TRBD2 (6 bases). The V and J ends lost 4 bases and 2 bases respectively, with 19 bases between them. From germline, CDR1 is LGHDT and CDR2 YNNKEL (reference sequence). The CDR3 has 17 amino acids. This chain's CDR3 is CASSRDLLERATDTQYF. DNA of the CDR3: TGTGCCAGCAGCCGGGACTTACTAGAGAGGGCCACAGATACGCAGTATTTT.

The sample holds a few counts of this clone. This chain uses TRBV24-1 with TRBJ2-7; TRBD1 aligns across 8 bases. This CDR3 comprises 15 residues. V shed 3 bases and J 5 bases; nucleotides not matched to a gene: 8. Germline assignment: CDR1 KGHDR and CDR2 SFDVKD. CDR3 loop: CATSDPGTGGNEQYF. The CDR3 coding sequence is TGTGCCACCAGTGATCCCGGGACAGGCGGTAACGAGCAGTACTTC.

This clone is a singleton in its sample. The chain uses TRBV6-5 and TRBJ2-3; the match to TRBD1 covers 9 bases. This CDR3 is 15 amino acids long. V shed 4 bases and J 3 bases; nucleotides not matched to a gene: 5. Germline V gene sequence: CDR1 MNHEY, CDR2 SVGAGI. Written as DNA, the CDR3 is TGTGCCAGCAGTTTACAGGGGGCGACGACAGATACGCAGTATTTT. Translating gives CASSLQGATTDTQYF.

The gene calls are TRBV5-1 and TRBJ1-1, with 8 bases fitting TRBD1. This CDR3 region has 13 residues. Germline V gives CDR1 SGHRS, CDR2 YFSETQ. The J segment lost 3 bases and the V segment lost 7 bases, leaving 5 bases of the junction unmatched. In DNA form, the CDR3 reads TGCGCCAGCGGATTGGACAGGGACACTGAAGCTTTCTTT. Translating it yields CASGLDRDTEAFF. Combining the CDR3 with reference TRBV5-1 and TRBJ1-1 gives the whole variable domain KAGVTQTPRYLIKTRGQQVTLSCSPISGHRSVSWYQQTPGQGLQFLFEYFSETQRNKGNFPGRFSGRQFSNSRSEMNVSTLELGDSALYLCASGLDRDTEAFFGQGTRLTVV.

The chain uses TRBV15 and TRBJ1-5; D may be TRBD1 (5 bases). Germline-derived CDR1 and CDR2 are LNHNV and YYDKDF (reference sequence). V shed 1 base and J shed 2 bases, with 12 bases lying between them. The CDR3 has 16 amino acids. The CDR3: CATSRGGLGGNQPQHF. The CDR3 region has the DNA TGTGCCACCAGCAGAGGGGGTTTAGGGGGCAATCAGCCCCAGCATTTT.

This chain uses TRBV27 with TRBJ1-4; 7 bases map to TRBD1. The CDR3 length is 16 residues. V was pared by 6 bases and J by 5 bases, with 12 bases of the junction left unmatched. Germline loops: CDR1 MNHEY, CDR2 SMNVEV (reference sequence). The DNA for the CDR3 is TGTGCCAGCAGACCCCCCCCGGGACAGAGCAATGAAAAACTGTTTTTT. Translated, it gives CASRPPPGQSNEKLFF.

This chain connects TRBV5-6 to TRBJ2-3; no firm D call. The CDR3 has 14 amino acids. The V gene's germline CDR1 is SGHDT and CDR2 YYEEEE. Trimming stripped 4 bases from V and 6 bases from J, with 15 bases between. CDR3 region: CASSGWSYADTQYF. The CDR3 coding sequence is TGTGCCAGCAGCGGTTGGAGTTACGCGGATACGCAGTATTTT.

The genes are TRBV5-1 and TRBJ1-3; D is ambiguous. This CDR3 comprises 13 residues. Trimming pared 2 bases from V and 1 base from J, leaving 4 bases between. Germline V gene sequence: CDR1 SGHRS, CDR2 YFSETQ. This chain's CDR3 is CASSFLSGNTIYF. DNA of the CDR3: TGCGCCAGCAGCTTTCTTTCTGGAAACACCATATATTTT. Based on the CDR3 plus reference TRBV5-1 and TRBJ1-3, the full variable domain is KAGVTQTPRYLIKTRGQQVTLSCSPISGHRSVSWYQQTPGQGLQFLFEYFSETQRNKGNFPGRFSGRQFSNSRSEMNVSTLELGDSALYLCASSFLSGNTIYFGEGSWLTVV.

This rearrangement joins TRBV2 to TRBJ2-1; 7 bases match TRBD2. CDR3 length: 12 amino acids. J gave up 4 bases and V 10 bases, and 4 bases lay outside the gene matches. Germline V lookup: CDR1 SNHLY, CDR2 FYNNEI. This CDR3 is CATQLAYNEQFF. The CDR3 DNA follows: TGTGCCACCCAACTAGCGTACAATGAGCAGTTCTTC.

The chain links TRBV9 to TRBJ1-1; 7 bases match TRBD1. Trimming at V came to 4 bases and at J to 4 bases, leaving 10 bases not matched to a gene. The CDR3 runs 15 residues. Germline V lookup: CDR1 SGDLS, CDR2 YYNGEE. This CDR3 reads CASSSTLQGVTEAFF. The CDR3 DNA sequence: TGTGCCAGCAGCTCTACGCTTCAGGGGGTCACTGAAGCTTTCTTT.

This clone was counted once. This chain connects TRBV6-5 to TRBJ1-5; 9 nucleotides align to TRBD1. V was pared by 5 bases and J by 6 bases, with 2 bases of the junction left unmatched. This CDR3 comprises 13 residues. Germline CDR1 MNHEY, CDR2 SVGAGI. DNA for the CDR3: TGTGCCAGCAGTAGGGACAGGGTTCAGCCCCAGCATTTT. Translation gives CASSRDRVQPQHF.

The chain combines TRBV7-9 with TRBJ2-7; 9 bases map to TRBD2. Germline values: CDR1 SEHNR, CDR2 FQNEAQ (reference sequence). V dropped 2 bases and J dropped 6; count of bases not matched to a gene: 8. This CDR3 is 15 amino acids long. CDR3 DNA: TGTGCCAGCAGCTTAAGGGTAGCGGGAGACGGCGAGCAGTACTTC. Translated, it gives CASSLRVAGDGEQYF.

The genes are TRBV12-3 or TRBV12-4 and TRBJ2-1, with 9 bases lining up with TRBD2. The CDR3 consists of 12 residues. Unmatched junction bases numbered 3, after V lost 5 bases and J lost 10 bases. Here the CDR3 reads CASSPLAGEQFF. In DNA, the CDR3 is TGTGCCAGCAGTCCCCTAGCGGGAGAGCAGTTCTTC.

The chain links TRBV2 to TRBJ2-1, with D possibly being TRBD2 (6 bases). The CDR3 is 14 amino acids. Trimming left V 7 bases short and J 6 bases short, with 16 bases between. CDR1 SNHLY and CDR2 FYNNEI come from the germline V gene. CDR3 DNA: TGTGCCAGCACTGCACGGGGGACGGTCAATGAGCAGTTCTTC. Translated, it gives CASTARGTVNEQFF.

The J gene is TRBJ1-6, the V gene TRBV11-2; the match to TRBD1 covers 8 bases. Losses at the gene ends were 3 bases for V and 11 bases for J; bases not matched to a gene: 3. The CDR3 consists of 13 residues. The germline CDR1 and CDR2 sequences are SGHAT and FQNNGV. The CDR3 DNA reads as TGTGCCAGCAGCTTCGGACAGGGACCACCCCTCCACTTT. Translation gives CASSFGQGPPLHF.

As DNA, the CDR3 is TGCGCCAGCAGCCAAAATTGGGGGACAGACCGGGCTTGGGAGCAGTACTTC. Amino acids: CASSQNWGTDRAWEQYF. V gene TRBV4-3 combines with J gene TRBJ2-7, with TRBD1 matching over 7 bases. V trimming: 2 bases; J trimming: 7 bases; junction bases outside the gene matches: 17. CDR1 and CDR2 from the germline V gene are LGHNA and YSLEER. This CDR3 is 17 amino acids long.

Only a few counts were recorded for this clone. J is TRBJ1-2 and V is TRBV5-6; D is unresolved. Germline V CDR1 and CDR2: SGHDT, YYEEEE. The CDR3 extends over 11 amino acids. Trimming removed 3 bases from V and 8 bases from J, with 8 bases in between. The CDR3 coding sequence is TGTGCCAGCAGCTATGGCTCCGGCTACACCTTC. This sequence encodes CASSYGSGYTF. The full variable domain, rest sourced from reference TRBV5-6 and TRBJ1-2, is DAGVTQSPTHLIKTRGQQVTLRCSPKSGHDTVSWYQQALGQGPQFIFQYYEEEERQRGNFPDRFSGHQFPNYSSELNVNALLLGDSALYLCASSYGSGYTFGSGTRLTVV.

The genes are TRBV4-3 and TRBJ2-7, with 7 bases lining up with TRBD2. The V segment lost 0 bases and the J segment 2 bases; nucleotides outside the gene matches: 4. Germline V gene lookup returns CDR1 LGHNA and CDR2 YSLEER. CDR3 length equals 15 residues. Written as DNA, the CDR3 is TGCGCCAGCAGCCAAGATTTCGGGGGGACCTACGAGCAGTACTTC. As protein: CASSQDFGGTYEQYF.

The J gene is TRBJ1-2, the V gene TRBV5-5; D might be TRBD1 (5 bases). This CDR3 has 14 residues. Germline V CDR1 and CDR2: SGHKS, YYEKEE (reference sequence). The ends were cut back, 4 bases at V and 7 bases at J, with 17 bases in the middle. The CDR3 DNA reads TGTGCCAGCAGCCAACCCAGGGTTCCCAGTGGCTACACCTTC. Its protein product is CASSQPRVPSGYTF.

The V and J genes are TRBV29-1 and TRBJ2-2; 11 positions agree with TRBD2. CDR1 and CDR2 (germline): SQVTM, ANQGSEA. The junction had 19 bases not matched to a gene; V was cut back by 5 bases and J by 5 bases. The CDR3 totals 19 residues. The CDR3 reads CSVHSARVTSGSATGELFF. The CDR3 coding sequence is TGCAGCGTTCACTCCGCGAGGGTTACTAGCGGGAGTGCTACCGGGGAGCTGTTTTTT.